The rows below give T cell receptor beta chains drawn from one sample of a study of cytomegalovirus exposure and HLA in healthy donors. TCRdb keeps only in-frame clones here, not all; method: immunoSEQ multiplex PCR. The sample shows roughly 100,000 clones, 70% to 90% of them seen only once. What was sequenced was PBMCs. All receptors derive from a woman younger than 35 in good health and CMV-seropositive. The CDR3 runs from the conserved cysteine through the conserved F or W. Each record gives: V gene, CDR3 length, D gene, J gene, clone size, CDR3 protein, CDR3 DNA. A D gene is named only where the DNA matches it firmly. Not every row has a clone size; where given, it reads once, few, many or a size class.

>TRBV7-2|13|-|TRBJ1-1|-
CASSLSGGQEAFF
TGTGCCAGCAGCTTAAGTGGGGGCCAAGAAGCTTTCTTT
>TRBV2|12|-|TRBJ2-5|-
CASRIATETQYF
TGTGCCAGCCGGATAGCGACAGAGACCCAGTACTTC
>TRBV5-1|17|TRBD2|TRBJ2-3|-
CASSLGMGLAEPDTQYF
TGCGCCAGCAGCTTGGGTATGGGACTAGCGGAACCAGATACGCAGTATTTT
>TRBV7-2|14|TRBD1|TRBJ1-1|many
CASSEGQVWTEAFF
TGTGCCAGCAGCGAGGGACAGGTCTGGACTGAAGCTTTCTTT
>TRBV6-1|13|TRBD1|TRBJ2-3|-
CASSEATGQGLYF
TGTGCCAGCAGTGAAGCAACGGGACAGGGGCTGTATTTT
>TRBV29-1|14|-|TRBJ1-4|-
CSVEDLGAGEKLFF
TGCAGCGTTGAAGATTTGGGGGCGGGTGAAAAACTGTTTTTT
>TRBV11-2|14|-|TRBJ2-5|-
CASSLQVVQETQYF
TGTGCCAGCAGCTTACAAGTAGTCCAAGAGACCCAGTACTTC
>TRBV5-5|18|-|TRBJ2-3|once
CASSLLDPAEGRPDTQYF
TGTGCCAGCAGCTTATTAGACCCCGCGGAGGGGCGTCCAGATACGCAGTATTTT
>TRBV15|13|-|TRBJ2-7|-
CATSSDLRSRGYF
TGTGCCACCAGCTCAGATCTGAGGTCTCGGGGGTACTTC
>TRBV4-1|14|-|TRBJ2-7|-
CASSQVTSSYEQYF
TGCGCCAGCAGCCAAGTGACTAGCTCCTACGAGCAGTACTTC
>TRBV14|17|TRBD2|TRBJ2-7|-
CASSHSLIGGLDDEQYF
TGTGCCAGCAGCCATAGCCTAATCGGGGGGTTGGACGACGAGCAGTACTTC
>TRBV29-1|11|-|TRBJ1-1|-
CSVVGHLGAFF
TGCAGCGTAGTCGGACACCTCGGAGCTTTCTTT
>TRBV21-1|15|-|TRBJ2-1|-
CASSRTSGDYNEQFF
TGTGCCAGCAGCCGTACTAGCGGGGACTACAATGAGCAGTTCTTC
>TRBV6-6|14|TRBD1|TRBJ2-7|-
CASSYPGTVYEQYF
TGTGCCAGCAGTTATCCCGGGACAGTATACGAGCAGTACTTC
>TRBV15|17|-|TRBJ2-3|-
CATSRGARTHPGGSQYF
TGTGCCACCAGCAGAGGTGCCAGGACTCATCCCGGGGGATCGCAGTATTTT
>TRBV28|15|TRBD1|TRBJ1-1|-
CASTPFRGGGTEAFF
TGTGCCAGCACCCCGTTTAGAGGGGGCGGCACTGAAGCTTTCTTT
>TRBV28|15|-|TRBJ1-1|-
CASLREGRGSTEAFF
TGTGCCAGCCTTCGGGAGGGCAGGGGTAGCACTGAAGCTTTCTTT
>TRBV6-5|13|TRBD1|TRBJ1-3|-
CASSPGQGNTIYF
TGTGCCAGCAGCCCGGGACAGGGAAACACCATATATTTT
>TRBV7-9|16|TRBD1|TRBJ1-4|-
CASSLDRTGGREKLFF
TGTGCCAGCAGCTTAGATAGGACAGGGGGCCGCGAAAAACTGTTTTTT
>TRBV19|13|-|TRBJ1-2|-
CASSKDRNYGYTF
TGTGCCAGTAGTAAGGACAGAAACTATGGCTACACCTTC
>TRBV29-1|14|TRBD2|TRBJ2-7|-
CSAKLAGVSYEQYF
TGCAGCGCGAAACTAGCGGGAGTTTCGTACGAGCAGTACTTC
>TRBV5-6|14|-|TRBJ2-5|-
CASSLVGPTETQYF
TGTGCCAGCAGCTTGGTTGGCCCCACAGAGACCCAGTACTTC
>TRBV29-1|15|TRBD2|TRBJ2-5|-
CSVDGAGGLQETQYF
TGCAGCGTTGACGGGGCGGGGGGCCTCCAAGAGACCCAGTACTTC
>TRBV4-1|15|-|TRBJ2-5|-
CASSQDLGQGQTQYF
TGCGCCAGCAGCCAAGATTTGGGGCAGGGGCAGACCCAGTACTTC
>TRBV29-1|18|TRBD2|TRBJ2-1|-
CSVETVAGGTILFNEQFF
TGCAGCGTTGAAACGGTAGCGGGAGGCACCATACTTTTCAATGAGCAGTTCTTC
>TRBV5-4|12|TRBD1|TRBJ2-1|-
CASSFGTEGQFF
TGTGCCAGCAGCTTCGGGACAGAGGGGCAGTTCTTC
>TRBV28|15|TRBD2|TRBJ2-3|-
CASSPTSGGTDTQYF
TGTGCCAGCAGTCCGACTAGCGGAGGCACAGATACGCAGTATTTT
>TRBV27|14|TRBD1|TRBJ2-5|-
CASRKGTGVETQYF
TGTGCCAGCAGGAAAGGGACAGGGGTCGAGACCCAGTACTTC
>TRBV19|16|-|TRBJ1-4|-
CASSRGRQDRVSGLFF
TGTGCCAGTAGCCGAGGGAGACAGGACCGAGTGAGTGGACTGTTTTTT
>TRBV2|13|-|TRBJ1-3|-
CASSGAARNTIYF
TGTGCCAGCAGTGGGGCAGCAAGAAACACCATATATTTT
>TRBV7-8|15|-|TRBJ2-3|-
CASSFPTGAADTQYF
TGTGCCAGCAGCTTTCCTACGGGAGCGGCAGATACGCAGTATTTT
>TRBV28|10|-|TRBJ1-2|-
CASMGGGYTF
TGTGCCAGCATGGGAGGGGGCTACACCTTC
>TRBV9|15|-|TRBJ1-5|-
CASSVGPNSNQPQHF
TGTGCCAGCAGCGTAGGGCCCAATAGCAATCAGCCCCAGCATTTT
>TRBV28|16|TRBD2|TRBJ2-7|-
CASSLNLKRGGPGQYF
TGTGCCAGCAGTCTGAATCTGAAGCGGGGGGGCCCGGGGCAGTACTTC
>TRBV5-4|15|TRBD1|TRBJ2-1|-
CASSPRDRADNEQFF
TGTGCCAGCAGCCCCCGGGACAGGGCTGACAATGAGCAGTTCTTC
>TRBV4-1|17|TRBD1|TRBJ1-1|-
CASSPRGQGSLNTEAFF
TGCGCCAGCAGCCCTCGGGGACAGGGGTCTTTAAACACTGAAGCTTTCTTT
>TRBV4-1|16|-|TRBJ2-7|-
CASSQLFGFSLYEQYF
TGCGCCAGCAGCCAATTGTTCGGGTTTTCCCTATACGAGCAGTACTTC
>TRBV5-1|15|-|TRBJ2-3|-
CASSYGGVGSDTQYF
TGCGCCAGCAGCTATGGCGGGGTAGGCTCAGATACGCAGTATTTT
>TRBV5-1|14|-|TRBJ2-1|-
CASSYGREYNEQFF
TGCGCCAGCAGCTACGGCCGGGAATACAATGAGCAGTTCTTC
>TRBV5-1|16|TRBD1|TRBJ2-3|-
CASSLGTGTGTDTQYF
TGCGCCAGCAGCTTGGGGACCGGGACAGGTACAGATACGCAGTATTTT
>TRBV2|11|-|TRBJ1-6|-
CASSDVAPLHF
TGTGCCAGCAGTGACGTAGCACCCCTCCACTTT
>TRBV18|16|-|TRBJ1-4|-
CASSPPMGGTGEKLFF
TGTGCCAGCTCACCACCGATGGGTGGGACTGGTGAAAAACTGTTTTTT
>TRBV5-8|15|-|TRBJ2-1|-
CASSLGLVSYNEQFF
TGTGCCAGCAGCTTGGGACTAGTCTCCTACAATGAGCAGTTCTTC
>TRBV28|15|-|TRBJ2-7|-
CASRFLQGYSYEQYF
TGTGCCAGCAGATTCCTACAGGGCTACTCCTACGAGCAGTACTTC
>TRBV30|13|TRBD1|TRBJ1-1|-
CAWSGQASTEAFF
TGTGCCTGGAGCGGACAGGCCTCCACTGAAGCTTTCTTT
>TRBV11-3|16|TRBD2|TRBJ2-3|-
CASRGLAEGTTDTQYF
TGTGCCAGCAGAGGACTAGCGGAAGGGACAACAGATACGCAGTATTTT
>TRBV7-9|14|TRBD1|TRBJ2-3|-
CASSYRQGTDTQYF
TGTGCCAGCAGCTATAGACAGGGAACGGATACGCAGTATTTT